This entry concerns a single T cell receptor beta chain. Trimming removed 0 bases from V and 1 base from J, with 10 bases in between. Germline lookup yields CDR1 KGHSH and CDR2 LQKENI. CDR3 length equals 16 residues. Original data processing: Quantification of nucleated cells was approximated via reference gene primer amplification. The method was immunoSEQ multiplex PCR; TCRdb's version includes in-frame clones alone and lacks a portion of them. V, J and clone size are those of that table, while D and trimming were read from the DNA. The profile covers 150,000 to 200,000 clones, with under 85% appearing a single time and around 2.7% taken by the ten largest. This entry belongs to a study of blood T cell repertoires in COVID-19. In the study overall: The origin of the acute and convalescent COVID-19 samples was the United States, Italy and Spain. Sample material is recorded as cDNA or gDNA derived from T cells, B-cell-depleted T cells, or PBMCs.

What was sequenced was peripheral blood. The sequence was obtained from a man aged 65 to 79 with acute or convalescent COVID-19. This chain connects TRBV18 to TRBJ1-3; the D is unclear. CDR3 loop: CASSPPSKISGNTIYF. Written as DNA, the CDR3 is TGTGCCAGCTCACCACCGAGTAAGATTTCTGGAAACACCATATATTTT.